This TCR beta chain is from a study of T cells in Graves' hyperthyroidism and ophthalmopathy. Study-level information: Before any treatment, at initial diagnosis, peripheral blood was collected.

About 10 ml fresh peripheral blood yielded the PBMCs. For this clonotype: Its specificity is not known.

The investigators amplified TCR beta CDR3 regions from RNA transcripts. The HTBI primer set served for first-round RT-PCR of the TCR CDR3. TCRdb reanalysed the multiplex PCR reads using MiXCR and keeps one entry per CDR3 protein. The data show over 400,000 distinct CDR3 sequences, 22% seen once. Germline loops: CDR1 DFQATT, CDR2 SNEGSKA (reference sequence). There are 17 residues in the CDR3. V shed 2 bases, J shed 4 bases, and the junction held 12 bases outside the gene matches. Points from the study as a whole: Among clonotypes expanded in thyroid above 0.001, most were also found in blood.

This TCR was recovered from a woman between 65 and 79 years old with Graves' ophthalmopathy. What was sequenced was blood. The chain links TRBV20-1 to TRBJ1-4, with 8 bases aligning to TRBD1. The CDR3 region has the DNA TGCAGTGCTAGACCACTAACAGGGGGTGGAAGTAATGAAAAACTGTTTTTT. Residues: CSARPLTGGGSNEKLFF.